This T cell receptor (beta chain) was recorded in a study of OX40 agonist ivuxolimab in advanced cancers. Across the study: Melanoma, hepatocellular carcinoma, head and neck or renal cell cancer occurred in dose-escalation patients.

Study findings and constraints: At 0.1 to 3.0 mg/kg and by week 6, clonal expansion occurred in CD4+ and CD8+ blood T cells.

The CDR3 consists of 15 residues. The V gene lost 2 bases and the J gene lost 2 bases, with 11 bases spanning the gap. Germline CDR1 SGHTA, CDR2 FQGTGA. Worth noting for this clone: Antigen specificity is unknown. Other DNA sequences in the sample encode the same CDR3.

Clones were read by immunoSEQ multiplex PCR, and TCRdb kept only the in-frame ones, dropping some. The data contain roughly 41,000 clones, 86% of them singletons. The sequence came from an adult with an advanced solid tumor such as melanoma, head and neck, liver or kidney cancer. The source material was CD4+ or CD8+ T cells sorted from blood, sampled in a trial of the OX40 agonist ivuxolimab. This chain joins TRBV7-3 and TRBJ2-3; D tentatively fits TRBD1 or TRBD2 (6 bases each). CDR3 coding DNA: TGTGCCAGCAGCTTAGTCGGGGGCTCCACAGATACGCAGTATTTT. Residues: CASSLVGGSTDTQYF.